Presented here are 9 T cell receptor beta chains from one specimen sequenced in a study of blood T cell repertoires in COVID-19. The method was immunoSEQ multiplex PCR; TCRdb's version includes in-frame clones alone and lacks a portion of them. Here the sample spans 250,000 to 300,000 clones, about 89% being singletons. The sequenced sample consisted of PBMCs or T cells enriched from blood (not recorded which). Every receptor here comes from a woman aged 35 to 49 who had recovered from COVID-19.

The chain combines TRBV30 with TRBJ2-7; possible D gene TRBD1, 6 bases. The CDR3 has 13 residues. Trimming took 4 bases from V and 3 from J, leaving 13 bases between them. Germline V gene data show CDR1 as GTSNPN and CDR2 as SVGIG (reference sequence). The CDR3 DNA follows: TGTGCCTGGAATCCGACACAGGGCTACGAGCAGTACTTC. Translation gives CAWNPTQGYEQYF.

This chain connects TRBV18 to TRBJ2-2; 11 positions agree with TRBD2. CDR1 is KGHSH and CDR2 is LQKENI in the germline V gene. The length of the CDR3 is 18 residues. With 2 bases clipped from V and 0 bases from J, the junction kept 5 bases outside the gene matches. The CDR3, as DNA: TGTGCCAGCTCACCAAGGGCTAGCGGGGGGACGAACACCGGGGAGCTGTTTTTT. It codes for CASSPRASGGTNTGELFF.

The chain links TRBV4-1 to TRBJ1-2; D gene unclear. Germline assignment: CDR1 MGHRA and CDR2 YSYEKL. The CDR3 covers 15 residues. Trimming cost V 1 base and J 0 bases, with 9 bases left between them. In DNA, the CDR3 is TGCGCCAGCAGCCAAGGACCCGGAGCTAACTATGGCTACACCTTC. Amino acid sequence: CASSQGPGANYGYTF.

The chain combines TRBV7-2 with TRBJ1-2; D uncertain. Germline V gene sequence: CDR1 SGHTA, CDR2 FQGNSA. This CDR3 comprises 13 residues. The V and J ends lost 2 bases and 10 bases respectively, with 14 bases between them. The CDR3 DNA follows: TGTGCCAGCAGCTTAAGAGTAGAGGGAGACTACACCTTC. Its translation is CASSLRVEGDYTF.

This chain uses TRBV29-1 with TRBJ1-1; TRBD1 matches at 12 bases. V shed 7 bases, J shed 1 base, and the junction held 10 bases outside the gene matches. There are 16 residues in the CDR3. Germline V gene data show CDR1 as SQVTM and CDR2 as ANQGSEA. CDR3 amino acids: CSASGTGGAGNTEAFF. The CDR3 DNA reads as TGCAGCGCATCTGGGACAGGGGGCGCGGGGAACACTGAAGCTTTCTTT.

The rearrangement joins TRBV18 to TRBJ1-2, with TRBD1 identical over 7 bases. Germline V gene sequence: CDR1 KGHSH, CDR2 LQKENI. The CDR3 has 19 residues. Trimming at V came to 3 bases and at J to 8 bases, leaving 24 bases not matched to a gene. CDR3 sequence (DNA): TGTGCCAGCTCACCCAACGTATCCCCGGGACAGTGGCCGTTGAGCGGCTACACCTTC. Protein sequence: CASSPNVSPGQWPLSGYTF.

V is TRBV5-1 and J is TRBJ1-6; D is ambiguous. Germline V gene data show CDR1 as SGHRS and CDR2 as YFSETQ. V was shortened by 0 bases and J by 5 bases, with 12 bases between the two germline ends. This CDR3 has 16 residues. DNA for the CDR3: TGCGCCAGCAGCTTGGCCTACGGAGCGAATAATTCACCCCTCCACTTT. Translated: CASSLAYGANNSPLHF.

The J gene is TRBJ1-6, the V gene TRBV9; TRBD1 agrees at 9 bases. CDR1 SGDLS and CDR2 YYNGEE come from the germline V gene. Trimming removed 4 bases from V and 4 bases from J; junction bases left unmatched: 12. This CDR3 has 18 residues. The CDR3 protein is CASSMGGGQGEYNSPLHF. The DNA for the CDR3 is TGTGCCAGCAGCATGGGAGGGGGACAGGGTGAATATAATTCACCCCTCCACTTT.

This CDR3 reads CASSLGQGEVGYTF. The CDR3 DNA sequence: TGCGCCAGCAGCCTGGGACAGGGGGAGGTTGGCTACACCTTC. The rearrangement links TRBV5-1 to TRBJ1-2; 11 positions match TRBD1. The germline V gene has CDR1 SGHRS and CDR2 YFSETQ. Trimming cost V 4 bases and J 7 bases; bases outside gene matches: 6. This CDR3 region has 14 residues.